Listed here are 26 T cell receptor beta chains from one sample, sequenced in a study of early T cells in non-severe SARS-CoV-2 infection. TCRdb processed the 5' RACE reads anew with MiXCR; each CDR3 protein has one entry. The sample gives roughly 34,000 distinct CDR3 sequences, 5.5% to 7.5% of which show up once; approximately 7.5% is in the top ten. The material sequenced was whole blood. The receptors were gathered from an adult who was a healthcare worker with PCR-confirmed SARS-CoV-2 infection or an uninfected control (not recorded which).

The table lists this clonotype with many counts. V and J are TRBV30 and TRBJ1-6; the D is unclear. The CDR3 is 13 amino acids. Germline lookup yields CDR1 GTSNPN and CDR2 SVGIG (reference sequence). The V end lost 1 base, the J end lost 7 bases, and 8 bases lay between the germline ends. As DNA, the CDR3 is TGTGCCTGGAGTGCATCAGAAAATTCACCCCTCCACTTT. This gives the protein CAWSASENSPLHF.

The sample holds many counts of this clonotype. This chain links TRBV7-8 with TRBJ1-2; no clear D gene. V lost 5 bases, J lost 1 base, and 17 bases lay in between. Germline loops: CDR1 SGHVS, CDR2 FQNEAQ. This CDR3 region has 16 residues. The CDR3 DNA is TGTGCCAGCAGCCCGGAACGGATCCGCGTTAACTATGGCTACACCTTC. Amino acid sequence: CASSPERIRVNYGYTF.

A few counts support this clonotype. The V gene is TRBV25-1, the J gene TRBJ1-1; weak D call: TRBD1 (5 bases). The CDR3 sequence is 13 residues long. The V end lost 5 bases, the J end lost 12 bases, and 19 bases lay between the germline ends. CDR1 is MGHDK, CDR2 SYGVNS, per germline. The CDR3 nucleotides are TGTGCCAGCAGTCTTAACCCCGGGACGAAAACTTTCTTT. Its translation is CASSLNPGTKTFF.

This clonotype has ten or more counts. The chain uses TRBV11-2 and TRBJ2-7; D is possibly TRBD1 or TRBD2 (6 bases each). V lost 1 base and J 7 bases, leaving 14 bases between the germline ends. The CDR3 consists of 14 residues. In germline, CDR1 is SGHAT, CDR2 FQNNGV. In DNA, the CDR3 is TGTGCCAGCAGCTTAGTCTCAGGGGCGGGGGAGCAGTACTTC. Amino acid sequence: CASSLVSGAGEQYF.

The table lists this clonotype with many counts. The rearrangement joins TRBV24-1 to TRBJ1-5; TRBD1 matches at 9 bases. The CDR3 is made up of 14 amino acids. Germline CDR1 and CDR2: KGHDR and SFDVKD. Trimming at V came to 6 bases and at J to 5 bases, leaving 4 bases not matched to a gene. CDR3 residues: CATSPRQGDQPQHF. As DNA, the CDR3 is TGTGCCACCAGTCCCCGACAGGGGGATCAGCCCCAGCATTTT.

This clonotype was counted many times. The CDR3 is CASSSGTGRETQYF. Written as DNA, the CDR3 is TGCGCCAGCAGCTCCGGGACAGGGAGGGAGACCCAGTACTTC. The chain joins TRBV5-1 to TRBJ2-5, with TRBD1 matching over 9 bases. Germline V gene data show CDR1 as SGHRS and CDR2 as YFSETQ. The CDR3 sequence is 14 residues long. The V segment lost 3 bases and the J segment 5 bases; nucleotides outside the gene matches: 5.

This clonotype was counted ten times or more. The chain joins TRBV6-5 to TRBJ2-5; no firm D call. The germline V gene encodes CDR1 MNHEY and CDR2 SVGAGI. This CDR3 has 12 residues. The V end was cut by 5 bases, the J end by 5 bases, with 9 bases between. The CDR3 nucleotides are TGTGCCAGCAGTCCCCCTTGGGAGACCCAGTACTTC. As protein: CASSPPWETQYF.

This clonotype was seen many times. In DNA, the CDR3 is TGTGCCACCAGCAGAGCCGGGGGCACTGAAGCTTTCTTT. It yields the protein CATSRAGGTEAFF. The rearrangement links TRBV15 to TRBJ1-1; possibly TRBD1 for D (5 bases). Trimming cost V 1 base and J 4 bases, with 7 bases left between them. Germline V lookup: CDR1 LNHNV, CDR2 YYDKDF (reference sequence). The CDR3 is made up of 13 amino acids.

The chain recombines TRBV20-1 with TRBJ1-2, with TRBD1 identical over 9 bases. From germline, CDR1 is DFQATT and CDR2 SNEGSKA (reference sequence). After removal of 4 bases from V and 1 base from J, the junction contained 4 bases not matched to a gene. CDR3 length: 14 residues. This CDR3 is CSAMLTGGNYGYTF. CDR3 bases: TGCAGTGCTATGTTGACAGGGGGTAACTATGGCTACACCTTC.

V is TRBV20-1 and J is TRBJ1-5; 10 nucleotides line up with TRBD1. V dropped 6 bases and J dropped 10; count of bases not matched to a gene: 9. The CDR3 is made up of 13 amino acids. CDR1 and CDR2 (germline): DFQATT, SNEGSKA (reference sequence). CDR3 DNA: TGCAGTGCGAAGACAGGGGGCATTCAACCCCAGCATTTT. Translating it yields CSAKTGGIQPQHF.

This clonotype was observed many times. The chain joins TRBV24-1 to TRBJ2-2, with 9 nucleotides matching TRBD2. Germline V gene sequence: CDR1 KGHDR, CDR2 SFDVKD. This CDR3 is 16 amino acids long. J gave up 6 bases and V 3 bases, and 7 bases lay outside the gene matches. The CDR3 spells CATSDRASGVAGELFF. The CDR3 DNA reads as TGTGCCACCAGTGATAGGGCTAGCGGGGTTGCCGGGGAGCTGTTTTTT.

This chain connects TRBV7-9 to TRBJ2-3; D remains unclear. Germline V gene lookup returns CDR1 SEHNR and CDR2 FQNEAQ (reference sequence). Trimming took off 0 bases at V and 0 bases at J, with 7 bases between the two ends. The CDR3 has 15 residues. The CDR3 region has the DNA TGTGCCAGCAGCTTAGCGGGCCGTAGCACAGATACGCAGTATTTT. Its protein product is CASSLAGRSTDTQYF.

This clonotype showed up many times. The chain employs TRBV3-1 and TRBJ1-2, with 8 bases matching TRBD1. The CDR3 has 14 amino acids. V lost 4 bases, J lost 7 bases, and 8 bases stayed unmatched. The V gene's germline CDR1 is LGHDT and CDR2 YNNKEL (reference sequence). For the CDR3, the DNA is TGTGCCAGCAGCCGAGGACAGGGAGAGGGTGGCTACACCTTC. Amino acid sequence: CASSRGQGEGGYTF.

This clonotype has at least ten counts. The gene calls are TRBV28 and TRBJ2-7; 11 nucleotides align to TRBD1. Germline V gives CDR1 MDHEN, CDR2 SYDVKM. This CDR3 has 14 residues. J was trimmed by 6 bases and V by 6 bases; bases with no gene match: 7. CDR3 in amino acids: CASRPSGTGGEQYF. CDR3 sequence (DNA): TGTGCCAGCAGGCCCTCCGGGACAGGGGGCGAGCAGTACTTC. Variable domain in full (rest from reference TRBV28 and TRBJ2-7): DVKVTQSSRYLVKRTGEKVFLECVQDMDHENMFWYRQDPGLGLRLIYFSYDVKMKEKGDIPEGYSVSREKKERFSLILESASTNQTSMYLCASRPSGTGGEQYFGPGTRLTVT.

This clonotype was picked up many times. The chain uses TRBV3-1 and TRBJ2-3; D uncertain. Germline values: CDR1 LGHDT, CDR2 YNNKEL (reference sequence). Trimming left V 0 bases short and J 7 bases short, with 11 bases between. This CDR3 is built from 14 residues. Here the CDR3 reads CASSQDLDTNTQYF. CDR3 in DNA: TGTGCCAGCAGCCAAGATCTCGACACGAATACGCAGTATTTT.

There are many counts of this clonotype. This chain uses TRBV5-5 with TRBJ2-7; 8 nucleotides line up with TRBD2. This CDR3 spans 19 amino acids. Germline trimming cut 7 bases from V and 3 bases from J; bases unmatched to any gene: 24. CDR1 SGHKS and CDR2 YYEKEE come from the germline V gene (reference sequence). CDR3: CASRREGPAAYIRVYEQYF. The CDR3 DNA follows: TGTGCCAGCCGACGGGAGGGGCCAGCAGCTTACATTCGGGTCTACGAGCAGTACTTC.

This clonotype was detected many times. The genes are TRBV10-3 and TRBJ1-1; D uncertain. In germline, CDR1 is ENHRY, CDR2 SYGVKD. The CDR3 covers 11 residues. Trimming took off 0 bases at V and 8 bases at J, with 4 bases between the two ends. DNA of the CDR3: TGTGCCATCAGTGAGTCGTGGGAAGCTTTCTTT. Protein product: CAISESWEAFF.

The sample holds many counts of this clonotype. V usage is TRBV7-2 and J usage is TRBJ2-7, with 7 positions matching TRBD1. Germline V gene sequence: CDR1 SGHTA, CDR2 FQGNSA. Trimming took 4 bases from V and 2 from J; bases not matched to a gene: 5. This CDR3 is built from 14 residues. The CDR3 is CASSWRQGPYEQYF. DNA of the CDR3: TGTGCCAGCAGCTGGAGACAGGGTCCCTACGAGCAGTACTTC.

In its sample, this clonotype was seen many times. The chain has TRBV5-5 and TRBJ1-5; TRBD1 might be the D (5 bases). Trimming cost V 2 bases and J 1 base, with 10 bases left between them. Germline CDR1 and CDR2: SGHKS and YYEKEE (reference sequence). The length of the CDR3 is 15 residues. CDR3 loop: CASSFQQGSNQPQHF. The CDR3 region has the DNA TGTGCCAGCAGCTTCCAGCAGGGCAGCAATCAGCCCCAGCATTTT. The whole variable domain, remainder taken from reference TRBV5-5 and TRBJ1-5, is DAGVTQSPTHLIKTRGQQVTLRCSPISGHKSVSWYQQVLGQGPQFIFQYYEKEERGRGNFPDRFSARQFPNYSSELNVNALLLGDSALYLCASSFQQGSNQPQHFGDGTRLSIL.

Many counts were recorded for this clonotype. The CDR3 region is CASSGTRGAGELFF. CDR3 DNA sequence: TGTGCCAGCAGTGGGACACGCGGGGCCGGGGAGCTGTTTTTT. The chain links TRBV2 to TRBJ2-2, with D possibly TRBD2 on 6 matching bases. Germline CDR1 and CDR2: SNHLY and FYNNEI. The length of the CDR3 is 14 residues. Trimming took off 4 bases at V and 6 bases at J, with 12 bases between the two ends.

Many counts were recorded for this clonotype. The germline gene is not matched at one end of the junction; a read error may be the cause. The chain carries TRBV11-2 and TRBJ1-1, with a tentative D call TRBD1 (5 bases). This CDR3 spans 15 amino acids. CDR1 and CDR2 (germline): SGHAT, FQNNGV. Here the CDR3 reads CAGSVRRREEGEAFF. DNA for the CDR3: TGTGCCGGCAGCGTGCGCCGCAGGGAGGAGGGTGAAGCTTTCTTT.

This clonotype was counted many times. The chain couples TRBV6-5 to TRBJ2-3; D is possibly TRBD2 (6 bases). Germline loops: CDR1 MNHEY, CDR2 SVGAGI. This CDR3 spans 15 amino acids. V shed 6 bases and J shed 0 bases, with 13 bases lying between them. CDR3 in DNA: TGTGCCAGCAGGAACCGGGACTTTAGCACAGATACGCAGTATTTT. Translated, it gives CASRNRDFSTDTQYF.

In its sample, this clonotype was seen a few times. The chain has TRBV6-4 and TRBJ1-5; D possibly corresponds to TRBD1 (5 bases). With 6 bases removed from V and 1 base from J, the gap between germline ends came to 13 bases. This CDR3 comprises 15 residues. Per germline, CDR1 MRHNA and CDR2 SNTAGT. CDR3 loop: CASRRTPESNQPQHF. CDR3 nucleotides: TGTGCCAGCAGACGGACACCCGAAAGCAATCAGCCCCAGCATTTT.

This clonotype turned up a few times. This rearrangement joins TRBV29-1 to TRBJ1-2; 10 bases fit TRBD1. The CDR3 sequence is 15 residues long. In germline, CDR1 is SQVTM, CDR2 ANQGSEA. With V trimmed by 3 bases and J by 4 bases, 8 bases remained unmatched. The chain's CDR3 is CSVDPTGQGRYGYTF. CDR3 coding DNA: TGCAGCGTTGATCCAACGGGACAGGGGCGCTATGGCTACACCTTC.

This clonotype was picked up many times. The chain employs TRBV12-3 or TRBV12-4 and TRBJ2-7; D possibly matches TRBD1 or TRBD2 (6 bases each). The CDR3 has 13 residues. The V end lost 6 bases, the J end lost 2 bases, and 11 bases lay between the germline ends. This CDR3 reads CASSLGGPYEQYF. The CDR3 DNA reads TGTGCCAGCAGCCTGGGGGGCCCCTACGAGCAGTACTTC.

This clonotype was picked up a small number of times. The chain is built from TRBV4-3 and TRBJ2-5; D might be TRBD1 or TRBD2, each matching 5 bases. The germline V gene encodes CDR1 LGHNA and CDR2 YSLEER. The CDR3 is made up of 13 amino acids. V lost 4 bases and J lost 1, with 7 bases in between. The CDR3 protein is CASSPGPQETQYF. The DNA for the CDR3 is TGCGCCAGCAGCCCGGGGCCCCAAGAGACCCAGTACTTC.